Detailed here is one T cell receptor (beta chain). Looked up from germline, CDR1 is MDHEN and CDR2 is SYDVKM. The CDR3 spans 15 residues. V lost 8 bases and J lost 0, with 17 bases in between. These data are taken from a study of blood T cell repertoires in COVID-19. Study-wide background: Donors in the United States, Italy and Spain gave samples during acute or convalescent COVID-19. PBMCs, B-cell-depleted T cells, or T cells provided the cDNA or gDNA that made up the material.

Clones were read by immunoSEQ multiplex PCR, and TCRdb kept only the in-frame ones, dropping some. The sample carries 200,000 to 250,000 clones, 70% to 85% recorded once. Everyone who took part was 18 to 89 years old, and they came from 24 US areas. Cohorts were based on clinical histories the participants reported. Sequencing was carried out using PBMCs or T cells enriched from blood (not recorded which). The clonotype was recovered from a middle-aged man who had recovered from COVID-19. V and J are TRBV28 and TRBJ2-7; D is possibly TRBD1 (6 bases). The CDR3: CASSPQGLTSYEQYF. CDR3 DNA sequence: TGTGCCAGCTCACCACAGGGTTTGACCTCCTACGAGCAGTACTTC.